This T cell receptor beta chain was found in a study of glioma-infiltrating T cells. Overall study results and limits: Tissue and blood shared very few CDR3 sequences.

This clonotype has ten or more counts. Its antigen is as yet unknown. TCR alpha and beta CDR3 regions were amplified from RNA using iRepertoire nested multiplex PCR. MiXCR, run by TCRdb on the multiplex PCR reads, gives a single entry per CDR3 protein. The sample has roughly 100,000 distinct CDR3 sequences, around 28% seen once. This TCR came from a human donor with low-grade glioma or glioblastoma, undergoing nonglioma brain surgery, or in good health (not recorded which). The sample was glioma tissue, nonneoplastic brain tissue, or PBMCs (not recorded which).

CDR3 sequence reads: CASSQGDRDGETQYF. The CDR3 DNA follows: TGTGCCAGCAGCCAAGGGGACCGGGACGGAGAGACCCAGTACTTC. The chain links TRBV4-2 to TRBJ2-5; D tentatively fits TRBD1 or TRBD2 (5 bases each). Between the trimmed V and J ends, which lost 1 base and 4 bases, there was a span of 13 bases. The CDR3 extends over 15 amino acids. CDR1 is LGHNA, CDR2 YNFKEQ, per germline.